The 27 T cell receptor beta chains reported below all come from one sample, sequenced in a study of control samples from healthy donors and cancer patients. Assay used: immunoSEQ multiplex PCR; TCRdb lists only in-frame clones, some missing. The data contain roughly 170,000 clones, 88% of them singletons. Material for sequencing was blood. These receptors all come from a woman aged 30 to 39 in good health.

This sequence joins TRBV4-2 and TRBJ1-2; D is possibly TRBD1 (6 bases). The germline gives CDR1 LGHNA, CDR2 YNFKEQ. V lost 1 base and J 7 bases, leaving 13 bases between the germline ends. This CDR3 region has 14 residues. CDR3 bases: TGTGCCAGCAGCCAAGTAGTCAGGGGCGGTGGCTACACCTTC. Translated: CASSQVVRGGGYTF.

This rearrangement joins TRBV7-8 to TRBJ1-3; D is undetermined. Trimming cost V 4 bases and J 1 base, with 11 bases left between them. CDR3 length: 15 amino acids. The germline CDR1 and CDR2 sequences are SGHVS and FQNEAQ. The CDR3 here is CASSSFYGSGNTIYF. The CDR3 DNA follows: TGTGCCAGCAGCTCATTTTACGGGTCTGGAAACACCATATATTTT.

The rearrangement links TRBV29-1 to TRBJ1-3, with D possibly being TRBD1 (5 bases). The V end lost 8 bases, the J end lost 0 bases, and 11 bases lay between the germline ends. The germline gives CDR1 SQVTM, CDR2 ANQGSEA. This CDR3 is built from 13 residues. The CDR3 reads CSCRQSSGNTIYF. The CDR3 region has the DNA TGCAGCTGTAGACAGTCCTCTGGAAACACCATATATTTT.

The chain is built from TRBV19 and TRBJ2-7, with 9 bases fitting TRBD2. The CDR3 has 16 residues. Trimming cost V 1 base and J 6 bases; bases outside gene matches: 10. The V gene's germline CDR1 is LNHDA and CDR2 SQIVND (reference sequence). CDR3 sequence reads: CASSIGAGLAFGEQYF. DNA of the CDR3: TGTGCCAGTAGTATAGGTGCGGGACTAGCCTTCGGCGAGCAGTACTTC.

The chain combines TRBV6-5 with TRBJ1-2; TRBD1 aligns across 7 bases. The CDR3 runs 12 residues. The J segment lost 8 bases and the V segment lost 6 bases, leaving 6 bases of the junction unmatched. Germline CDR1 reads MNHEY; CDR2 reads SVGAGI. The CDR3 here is CASRTTGEGYTF. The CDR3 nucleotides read TGTGCCAGCAGGACTACAGGGGAAGGCTACACCTTC.

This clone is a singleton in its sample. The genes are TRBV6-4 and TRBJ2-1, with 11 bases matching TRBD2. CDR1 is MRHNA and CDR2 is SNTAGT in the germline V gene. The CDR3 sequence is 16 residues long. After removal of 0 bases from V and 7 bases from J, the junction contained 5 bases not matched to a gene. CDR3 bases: TGTGCCAGCAGTGACTCCGAGACTAGCGGGGTTAATGAGCAGTTCTTC. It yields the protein CASSDSETSGVNEQFF.

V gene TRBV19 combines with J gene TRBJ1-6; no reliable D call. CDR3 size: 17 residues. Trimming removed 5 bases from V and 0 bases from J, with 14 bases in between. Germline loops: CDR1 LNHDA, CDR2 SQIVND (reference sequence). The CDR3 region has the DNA TGTGCCAGTAGTGACTTCAAAATAAGCTCCTATAATTCACCCCTCCACTTT. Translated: CASSDFKISSYNSPLHF. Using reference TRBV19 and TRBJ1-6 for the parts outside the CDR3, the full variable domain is DGGITQSPKYLFRKEGQNVTLSCEQNLNHDAMYWYRQDPGQGLRLIYYSQIVNDFQKGDIAEGYSVSREKKESFPLTVTSAQKNPTAFYLCASSDFKISSYNSPLHFGNGTRLTVT.

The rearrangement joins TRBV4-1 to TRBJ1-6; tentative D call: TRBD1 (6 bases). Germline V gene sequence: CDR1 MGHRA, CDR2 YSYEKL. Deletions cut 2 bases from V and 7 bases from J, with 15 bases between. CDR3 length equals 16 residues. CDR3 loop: CASSQHLATGNSPLHF. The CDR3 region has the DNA TGCGCCAGCAGCCAACATCTAGCCACAGGGAATTCACCCCTCCACTTT.

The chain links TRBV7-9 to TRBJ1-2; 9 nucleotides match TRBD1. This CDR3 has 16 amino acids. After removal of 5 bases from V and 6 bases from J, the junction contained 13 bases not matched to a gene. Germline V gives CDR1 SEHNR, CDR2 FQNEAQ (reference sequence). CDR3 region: CASSQESRDRDHGYTF. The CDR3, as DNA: TGTGCCAGCAGCCAAGAGTCCCGGGACAGGGACCATGGCTACACCTTC.

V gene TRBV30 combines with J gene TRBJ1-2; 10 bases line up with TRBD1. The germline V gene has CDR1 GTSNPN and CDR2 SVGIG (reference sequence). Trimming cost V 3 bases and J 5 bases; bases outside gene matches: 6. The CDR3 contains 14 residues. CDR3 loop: CAWRGTGALYGYTF. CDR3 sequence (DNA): TGTGCCTGGAGGGGGACAGGGGCTTTGTATGGCTACACCTTC.

CDR3 in DNA: TGTGCCAGCAGCTTGGATCTCTTGGGGACAAATGGCTACACCTTC. The encoded protein is CASSLDLLGTNGYTF. This rearrangement joins TRBV5-4 to TRBJ1-2; weak D call: TRBD1 (6 bases). The V gene's germline CDR1 is SGHNT and CDR2 YYREEE (reference sequence). The CDR3 runs to 15 residues. V lost 0 bases to trimming and J lost 6 bases, with 15 bases between them.

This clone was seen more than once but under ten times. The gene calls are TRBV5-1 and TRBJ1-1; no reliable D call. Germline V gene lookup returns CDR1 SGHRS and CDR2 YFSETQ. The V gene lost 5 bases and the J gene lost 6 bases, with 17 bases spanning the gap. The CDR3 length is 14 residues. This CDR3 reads CASRARNTNSEAFF. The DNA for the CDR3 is TGCGCCAGCAGGGCCAGGAATACTAACTCTGAAGCTTTCTTT.

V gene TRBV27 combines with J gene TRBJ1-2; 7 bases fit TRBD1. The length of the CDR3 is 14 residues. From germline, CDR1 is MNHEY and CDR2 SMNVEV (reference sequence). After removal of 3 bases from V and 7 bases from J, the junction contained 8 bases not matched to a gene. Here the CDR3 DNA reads TGTGCCAGCAGTTTTCTGACAGGGCTGCGTGGCTACACCTTC. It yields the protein CASSFLTGLRGYTF.

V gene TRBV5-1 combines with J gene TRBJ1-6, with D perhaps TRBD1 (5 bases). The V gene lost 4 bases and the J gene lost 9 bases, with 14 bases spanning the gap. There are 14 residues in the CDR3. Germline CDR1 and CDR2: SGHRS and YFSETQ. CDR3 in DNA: TGCGCCAGCAGCCGGCGGGACGGCCTTTCACCCCTCCACTTT. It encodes CASSRRDGLSPLHF. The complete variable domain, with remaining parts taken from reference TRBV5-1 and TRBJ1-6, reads KAGVTQTPRYLIKTRGQQVTLSCSPISGHRSVSWYQQTPGQGLQFLFEYFSETQRNKGNFPGRFSGRQFSNSRSEMNVSTLELGDSALYLCASSRRDGLSPLHFGNGTRLTVT.

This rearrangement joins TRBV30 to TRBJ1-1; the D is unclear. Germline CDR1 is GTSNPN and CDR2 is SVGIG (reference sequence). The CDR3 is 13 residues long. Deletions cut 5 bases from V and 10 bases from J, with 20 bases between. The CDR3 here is CAWAPPHSNGAFF. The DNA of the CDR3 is TGTGCCTGGGCTCCGCCCCACAGCAACGGAGCTTTCTTT.

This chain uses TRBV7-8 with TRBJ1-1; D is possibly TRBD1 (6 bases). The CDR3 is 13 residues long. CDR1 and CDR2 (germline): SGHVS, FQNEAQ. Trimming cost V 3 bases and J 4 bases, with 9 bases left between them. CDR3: CASSFRGSTEAFF. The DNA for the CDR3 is TGTGCCAGCAGCTTCAGGGGTTCCACTGAAGCTTTCTTT.

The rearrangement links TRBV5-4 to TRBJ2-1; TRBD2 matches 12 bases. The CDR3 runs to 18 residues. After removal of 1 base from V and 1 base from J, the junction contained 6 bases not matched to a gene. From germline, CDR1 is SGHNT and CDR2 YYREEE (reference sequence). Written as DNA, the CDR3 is TGTGCCAGCAGCTTGAGACTAGCGGGAGTCGGATCCTACAATGAGCAGTTCTTC. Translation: CASSLRLAGVGSYNEQFF.

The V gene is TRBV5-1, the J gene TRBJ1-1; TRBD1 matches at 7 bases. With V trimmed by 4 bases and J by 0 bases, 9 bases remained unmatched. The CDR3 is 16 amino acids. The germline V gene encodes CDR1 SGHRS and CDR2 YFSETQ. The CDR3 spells CASSPDRASMNTEAFF. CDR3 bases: TGCGCCAGCAGCCCAGACAGGGCTTCCATGAACACTGAAGCTTTCTTT.

CDR3 bases: TGCGCCAGCAGCCAAGGCGATGTGGGTTCAGATACGCAGTATTTT. This sequence encodes CASSQGDVGSDTQYF. The chain couples TRBV4-1 to TRBJ2-3, with D uncertain. V was cut by 1 base and J by 4 bases, with 12 bases left in between. Germline CDR1 MGHRA, CDR2 YSYEKL. This CDR3 contains 15 residues.

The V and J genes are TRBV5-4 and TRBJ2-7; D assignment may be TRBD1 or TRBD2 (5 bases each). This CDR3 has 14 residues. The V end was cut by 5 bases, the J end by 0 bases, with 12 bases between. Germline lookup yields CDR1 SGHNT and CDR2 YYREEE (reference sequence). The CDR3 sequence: CASRPWGSSYEQYF. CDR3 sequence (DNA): TGTGCCAGCAGGCCCTGGGGGAGCTCCTACGAGCAGTACTTC.

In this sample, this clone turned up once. The CDR3 loop reads CASSQPLTTGAEAFF. DNA of the CDR3: TGCGCCAGCAGCCAACCCTTAACGACAGGGGCTGAAGCTTTCTTT. V is TRBV4-1 and J is TRBJ1-1, with 8 bases identical to TRBD1. The germline V gene has CDR1 MGHRA and CDR2 YSYEKL. The CDR3 sequence is 15 residues long. J gave up 6 bases and V 2 bases, and 8 bases lay outside the gene matches.

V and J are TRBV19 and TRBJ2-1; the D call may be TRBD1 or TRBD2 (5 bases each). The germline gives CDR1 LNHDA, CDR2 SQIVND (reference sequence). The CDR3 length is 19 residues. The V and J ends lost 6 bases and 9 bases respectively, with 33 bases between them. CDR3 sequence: CASRGAVFPGAGWPTEQFF. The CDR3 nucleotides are TGTGCCAGTAGAGGGGCCGTCTTCCCCGGCGCGGGTTGGCCCACTGAGCAGTTCTTC.

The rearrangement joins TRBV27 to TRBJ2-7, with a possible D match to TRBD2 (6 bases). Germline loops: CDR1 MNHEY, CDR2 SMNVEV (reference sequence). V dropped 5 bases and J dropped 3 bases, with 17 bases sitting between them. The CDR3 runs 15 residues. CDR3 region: CASSTLGRRVYEQYF. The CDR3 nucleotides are TGTGCCAGCAGTACTCTCGGTAGGAGGGTCTACGAGCAGTACTTC.

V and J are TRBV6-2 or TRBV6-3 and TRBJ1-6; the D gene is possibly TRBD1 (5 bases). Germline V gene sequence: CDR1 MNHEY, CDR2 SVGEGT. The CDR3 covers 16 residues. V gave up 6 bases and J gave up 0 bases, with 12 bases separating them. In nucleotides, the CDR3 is TGTGCCAGCAGCCGGGAGGGGCTCTCCTATAATTCACCCCTCCACTTT. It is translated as CASSREGLSYNSPLHF.

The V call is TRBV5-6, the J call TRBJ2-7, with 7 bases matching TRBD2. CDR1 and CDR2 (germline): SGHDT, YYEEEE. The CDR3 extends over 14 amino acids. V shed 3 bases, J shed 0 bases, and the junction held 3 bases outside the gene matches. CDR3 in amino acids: CASSSLASSYEQYF. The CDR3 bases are TGTGCCAGCAGCTCACTAGCGAGCTCCTACGAGCAGTACTTC.

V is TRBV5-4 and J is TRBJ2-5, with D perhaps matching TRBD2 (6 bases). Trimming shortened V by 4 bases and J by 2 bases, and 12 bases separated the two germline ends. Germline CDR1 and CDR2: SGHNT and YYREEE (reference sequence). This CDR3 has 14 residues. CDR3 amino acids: CASSAGTAQETQYF. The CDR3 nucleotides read TGTGCCAGCAGCGCGGGGACTGCTCAAGAGACCCAGTACTTC.

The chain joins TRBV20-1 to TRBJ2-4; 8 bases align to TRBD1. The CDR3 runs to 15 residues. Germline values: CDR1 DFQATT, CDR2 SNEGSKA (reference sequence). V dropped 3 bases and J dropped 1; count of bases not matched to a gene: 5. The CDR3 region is CSASMDRAAKNIQYF. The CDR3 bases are TGCAGTGCTAGTATGGACAGGGCCGCCAAAAACATTCAGTACTTC.